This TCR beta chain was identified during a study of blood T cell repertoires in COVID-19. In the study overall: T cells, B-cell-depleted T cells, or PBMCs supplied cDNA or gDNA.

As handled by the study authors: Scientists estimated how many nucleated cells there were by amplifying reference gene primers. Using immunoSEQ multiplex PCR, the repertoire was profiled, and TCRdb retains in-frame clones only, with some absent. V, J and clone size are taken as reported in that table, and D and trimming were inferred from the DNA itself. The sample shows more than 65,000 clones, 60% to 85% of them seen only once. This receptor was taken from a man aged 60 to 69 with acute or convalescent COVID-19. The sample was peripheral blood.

CDR3: CASSLRDRGPYEQYF. CDR3 coding DNA: TGCGCCAGCAGCCTACGGGACAGGGGGCCCTACGAGCAGTACTTC. The chain carries TRBV5-1 and TRBJ2-7, with TRBD1 matching 12 bases. J was trimmed by 2 bases and V by 4 bases; bases with no gene match: 4. Germline CDR1 SGHRS, CDR2 YFSETQ. CDR3 length: 15 amino acids.